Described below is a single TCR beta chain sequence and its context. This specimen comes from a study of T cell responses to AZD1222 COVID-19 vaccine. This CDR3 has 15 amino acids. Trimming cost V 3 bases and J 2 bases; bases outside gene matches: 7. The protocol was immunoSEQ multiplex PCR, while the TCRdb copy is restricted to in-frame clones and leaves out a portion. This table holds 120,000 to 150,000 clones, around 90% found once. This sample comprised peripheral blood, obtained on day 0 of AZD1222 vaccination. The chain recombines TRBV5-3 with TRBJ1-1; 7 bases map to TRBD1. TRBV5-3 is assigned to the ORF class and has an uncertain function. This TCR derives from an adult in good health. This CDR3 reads CARSYPDRANTEAFF. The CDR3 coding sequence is TGTGCCAGAAGCTACCCCGACAGGGCTAACACTGAAGCTTTCTTT.